Below, 26 T cell receptor beta chains from the same sample are listed, as sequenced in a study of T cells in Graves' hyperthyroidism and ophthalmopathy. Authors of the study amplified TCR beta CDR3 regions from RNA transcripts. Primed by the HTBI set, a first-round RT-PCR was run on the TCR CDR3. TCRdb reprocessed the multiplex PCR reads with MiXCR, giving one entry per CDR3 protein. The table records approximately 610,000 distinct CDR3 sequences, 16% of them present only once. Sequencing was performed on blood. These receptor sequences come from a woman aged 18-29 years with Graves' hyperthyroidism.

This clonotype has a handful of counts. The rearrangement joins TRBV30 to TRBJ2-5, with D possibly being TRBD2 (5 bases). Looked up from germline, CDR1 is GTSNPN and CDR2 is SVGIG (reference sequence). The length of the CDR3 is 15 residues. V was shortened by 4 bases and J by 5 bases, with 20 bases between the two germline ends. CDR3 coding DNA: TGTGCCTGGAAGGTCTCTGGGAGCTACGCGGAGACCCAGTACTTC. Amino acids: CAWKVSGSYAETQYF.

This clonotype showed up many times. J is TRBJ2-1 and V is TRBV30; 8 nucleotides agree with TRBD2. Trimming at V came to 0 bases and at J to 6 bases, leaving 10 bases not matched to a gene. CDR1 is GTSNPN and CDR2 is SVGIG in the germline V gene (reference sequence). The CDR3 is 16 residues long. Here the CDR3 DNA reads TGTGCCTGGAGTGTAAGAGCGGGAGCCTACAGCAATGAGCAGTTCTTC. The encoded protein is CAWSVRAGAYSNEQFF.

This clonotype was observed a few times. The J gene is TRBJ1-4, the V gene TRBV15, with D unclear. There are 13 residues in the CDR3. Germline V gene data show CDR1 as LNHNV and CDR2 as YYDKDF (reference sequence). V was trimmed by 4 bases and J by 5 bases, leaving 8 bases between them. The CDR3 coding sequence is TGTGCCACCAGCACTACAGCGAATGAAAAACTGTTTTTT. Translation gives CATSTTANEKLFF.

This clonotype was detected ten times or more. CDR3 in amino acids: CATSLASPSTDTQYF. Here the CDR3 DNA reads TGTGCCACCAGCCTAGCCAGTCCTAGCACAGATACGCAGTATTTT. The chain carries TRBV24-1 and TRBJ2-3; perhaps TRBD2 as D (5 bases). Germline CDR1 reads KGHDR; CDR2 reads SFDVKD. CDR3 size: 15 residues. Trimming cost V 7 bases and J 0 bases, with 13 bases left between them.

In this sample, this clonotype turned up many times. The chain carries TRBV6-6 and TRBJ1-5; D uncertain. Germline CDR1 is MNHNY and CDR2 is SVGAGI (reference sequence). Trimming took off 0 bases at V and 0 bases at J, with 6 bases between the two ends. This CDR3 contains 15 residues. The CDR3 DNA reads TGTGCCAGCAGTTACTCGGGCGGTAGCAATCAGCCCCAGCATTTT. Its protein is CASSYSGGSNQPQHF.

At least ten counts were recorded for this clonotype. The chain combines TRBV7-9 with TRBJ2-7; 8 bases fit TRBD2. Germline V gene sequence: CDR1 SEHNR, CDR2 FQNEAQ (reference sequence). The V and J ends lost 4 bases and 1 base, in that order; junction bases with no gene match: 3. This CDR3 is 14 amino acids long. The CDR3 sequence is CASSSTSESYEQYF. The CDR3 DNA reads as TGTGCCAGCAGCTCGACTAGCGAGTCCTACGAGCAGTACTTC.

The table lists this clonotype with many counts. The J gene is TRBJ1-1, the V gene TRBV3-1; D is possibly TRBD1 (5 bases). Trimming pared 1 base from V and 3 bases from J, leaving 9 bases between. Germline V gene sequence: CDR1 LGHDT, CDR2 YNNKEL (reference sequence). The CDR3 covers 14 residues. This chain's CDR3 is CASSQVVGDTEAFF. The CDR3 DNA reads as TGTGCCAGCAGCCAAGTTGTGGGGGACACTGAAGCTTTCTTT.

This clonotype was seen ten or more times. V usage is TRBV3-1 and J usage is TRBJ2-1, with D uncertain. V lost 0 bases, J lost 0 bases, and 3 bases lay in between. Germline lookup yields CDR1 LGHDT and CDR2 YNNKEL (reference sequence). CDR3 length: 14 residues. The DNA for the CDR3 is TGTGCCAGCAGCCAAGACAGCTCCTACAATGAGCAGTTCTTC. Translated, it gives CASSQDSSYNEQFF.

The chain links TRBV12-5 to TRBJ2-2, with D perhaps matching TRBD1 (6 bases). The germline V and J ends were trimmed by 6 bases and 8 bases, with 16 bases remaining between them. Germline loops: CDR1 LGHNT, CDR2 FRNRAP. This CDR3 spans 14 amino acids. The CDR3 reads CASGYGPDRGELFF. The DNA of the CDR3 is TGTGCTAGTGGCTACGGGCCGGACAGAGGGGAGCTGTTTTTT.

This clonotype was detected a few times. DNA for the CDR3: TGTGCCACTAGGGACTTAACAGATACGCAGTATTTT. This codes for CATRDLTDTQYF. The chain uses TRBV24-1 and TRBJ2-3; the D gene is possibly TRBD2 (6 bases). This CDR3 is 12 amino acids long. V lost 10 bases to trimming and J lost 3 bases, with 10 bases between them. The germline gives CDR1 KGHDR, CDR2 SFDVKD.

Concerning this clonotype: A read error may be the cause here, since a much bigger clone is one base away. The conserved closing phenylalanine or tryptophan is absent in this CDR3, likely reflecting a read error. The V gene is TRBV7-2, the J gene TRBJ2-7; D remains ambiguous. V lost 1 base and J lost 7, with 11 bases in between. Germline values: CDR1 SGHTA, CDR2 FQGNSA. The CDR3 consists of 13 residues. In nucleotides, the CDR3 is TGTGCCAGCAGCTTAGGTTGGTCAGCTGAGCAGTACCTC. It codes for CASSLGWSAEQYL.

V usage is TRBV13 and J usage is TRBJ1-1; the D gene is possibly TRBD1 (5 bases). The CDR3 is made up of 14 amino acids. V lost 0 bases and J lost 2, with 7 bases in between. Germline CDR1 is PRHDT and CDR2 is FYEKMQ (reference sequence). CDR3 sequence (DNA): TGTGCCAGCAGCTTAGGCAGGGACAACACTGAAGCTTTCTTT. Translating it yields CASSLGRDNTEAFF.

V and J are TRBV6-1 and TRBJ2-7, with 7 positions matching TRBD1. The CDR3 loop spans 15 amino acids. J lost 3 bases, V lost 6 bases, and 11 bases had no gene match. Germline CDR1 is MNHNS and CDR2 is SASEGT. Here the CDR3 DNA reads TGTGCCAGCAGAAACACAGGGGAGCTCTACTACGAGCAGTACTTC. Translation gives CASRNTGELYYEQYF.

The chain combines TRBV7-9 with TRBJ2-1; D is ambiguous. CDR1 is SEHNR, CDR2 FQNEAQ, per germline (reference sequence). The V gene lost 1 base and the J gene lost 14 bases, with 9 bases spanning the gap. CDR3 length equals 11 residues. CDR3 region: CASSLGQIKFF. CDR3 coding DNA: TGTGCCAGCAGCTTAGGCCAGATAAAGTTCTTC. The whole variable domain, filled in from reference TRBV7-9 and TRBJ2-1, reads DTGVSQNPRHKITKRGQNVTFRCDPISEHNRLYWYRQTLGQGPEFLTYFQNEAQLEKSRLLSDRFSAERPKGSFSTLEIQRTEQGDSAMYLCASSLGQIKFFGPGTRLTVL.

V is TRBV4-1 and J is TRBJ1-5; D is possibly TRBD1 (5 bases). CDR1 MGHRA and CDR2 YSYEKL come from the germline V gene. V shed 1 base and J shed 9 bases, with 10 bases lying between them. The CDR3 runs to 13 residues. The CDR3 loop is CASSQGPGPPQHF. CDR3 coding DNA: TGCGCCAGCAGCCAAGGTCCGGGACCGCCCCAGCATTTT.

The V gene is TRBV2, the J gene TRBJ2-1; 10 nucleotides line up with TRBD2. CDR3 length: 15 residues. V was pared by 6 bases and J by 8 bases, with 10 bases of the junction left unmatched. Germline lookup yields CDR1 SNHLY and CDR2 FYNNEI. CDR3 DNA sequence: TGTGCCAGCAGGCGGCTAGCGGGAGAGTTCGATGAGCAGTTCTTC. Translating it yields CASRRLAGEFDEQFF.

The chain links TRBV6-1 to TRBJ1-5; TRBD1 might be the D (5 bases). With 5 bases removed from V and 0 bases from J, the gap between germline ends came to 11 bases. This CDR3 has 15 amino acids. From germline, CDR1 is MNHNS and CDR2 SASEGT. The CDR3 loop is CASSPKTVSNQPQHF. In DNA form, the CDR3 reads TGTGCCAGCAGTCCCAAGACAGTTAGCAATCAGCCCCAGCATTTT.

Only a few counts were recorded for this clonotype. V and J are TRBV7-2 and TRBJ1-3; TRBD1 agrees at 9 bases. This CDR3 has 14 amino acids. V shed 4 bases and J 4 bases; nucleotides not matched to a gene: 2. Germline lookup yields CDR1 SGHTA and CDR2 FQGNSA. The CDR3 reads CASSSGQGGNTIYF. For the CDR3, the DNA is TGTGCCAGCAGCTCAGGACAGGGGGGAAACACCATATATTTT.

This clonotype was counted only a few times. This rearrangement joins TRBV4-1 to TRBJ2-5; TRBD2 matches at 10 bases. The CDR3 has 15 residues. The trim removed 4 bases at V and 4 bases at J, leaving 6 bases unmatched. In germline, CDR1 is MGHRA, CDR2 YSYEKL. The chain's CDR3 is CASSPAGGPGETQYF. The CDR3 DNA follows: TGCGCCAGCAGCCCAGCGGGAGGGCCGGGAGAGACCCAGTACTTC.

This clonotype has a handful of counts. The genes are TRBV20-1 and TRBJ2-5; 7 bases are a match to TRBD2. CDR3 length equals 15 residues. Germline CDR1 is DFQATT and CDR2 is SNEGSKA (reference sequence). Trimming cost V 1 base and J 4 bases; bases outside gene matches: 9. The CDR3 spells CSARAWGGRGETQYF. CDR3 sequence (DNA): TGCAGTGCTAGAGCCTGGGGCGGGAGAGGAGAGACCCAGTACTTC.

This clonotype has at least ten counts. The chain couples TRBV11-2 to TRBJ2-1; D gene unclear. Trimming stripped 1 base from V and 9 bases from J, with 7 bases between. There are 12 residues in the CDR3. CDR1 is SGHAT and CDR2 is FQNNGV in the germline V gene. In DNA, the CDR3 is TGTGCCAGCAGCTTAGGGGGTGGTGAGCAGTTCTTC. Its protein is CASSLGGGEQFF.

V and J are TRBV12-3 or TRBV12-4 and TRBJ1-2; 10 nucleotides align to TRBD1. The CDR3 is 15 amino acids. Trimming at V came to 4 bases and at J to 4 bases, leaving 6 bases not matched to a gene. As DNA, the CDR3 is TGTGCCAGCAGTTCCGGGACAGGGGCCATCTATGGCTACACCTTC. Encoded protein: CASSSGTGAIYGYTF.

This clonotype showed up just a few times. V is TRBV19 and J is TRBJ2-4, with unresolved D. Per the germline V gene, CDR1 is LNHDA and CDR2 is SQIVND (reference sequence). This CDR3 contains 15 residues. Trimming cost V 1 base and J 3 bases, with 10 bases left between them. In DNA form, the CDR3 reads TGTGCCAGTAGTATAGTTGGATACGGCAAAAACATTCAGTACTTC. Its translation: CASSIVGYGKNIQYF.

This clonotype was counted between two and nine times. The rearrangement joins TRBV12-3 or TRBV12-4 to TRBJ2-7; TRBD2 agrees at 7 bases. This CDR3 comprises 11 residues. V lost 5 bases to trimming and J lost 7 bases; unmatched junction nucleotides: 2. The CDR3 sequence: CASSAGLEQYF. The DNA for the CDR3 is TGTGCCAGCAGTGCGGGACTAGAGCAGTACTTC.

The chain has TRBV30 and TRBJ2-5; 12 bases fit TRBD2. The CDR3 has 15 residues. Germline V gene lookup returns CDR1 GTSNPN and CDR2 SVGIG (reference sequence). V lost 0 bases to trimming and J lost 5 bases; unmatched junction nucleotides: 4. CDR3 region: CAWSVGLAGLETQYF. The CDR3 coding sequence is TGTGCCTGGAGTGTGGGACTAGCGGGTCTCGAGACCCAGTACTTC.

The chain uses TRBV29-1 and TRBJ2-2; TRBD1 matches at 9 bases. Germline V gene data show CDR1 as SQVTM and CDR2 as ANQGSEA. The CDR3 has 16 amino acids. V gave up 6 bases and J gave up 1 base; unmatched junction bases: 9. The DNA for the CDR3 is TGCAGCGTCGGTCCAAACAGGGGGCGGAACACCGGGGAGCTGTTTTTT. Residues: CSVGPNRGRNTGELFF.